This passage covers 2 T cell receptor beta chains from one sample sequenced in a study of T cell responses to AZD1222 COVID-19 vaccine. The protocol was immunoSEQ multiplex PCR, while the TCRdb copy is restricted to in-frame clones and leaves out a portion. The sample holds 140,000 to 150,000 clones, around 89% seen once. This material consisted of peripheral blood, taken on day 0 of AZD1222 vaccination. The source of these receptors is an adult in good health.

The table lists this clone with a few counts. The CDR3 nucleotides are TGTGCCAGCAGCTTAGGCAGGGGGCAAATTGGCTACACCTTC. It encodes CASSLGRGQIGYTF. The V gene is TRBV7-2, the J gene TRBJ1-2, with 8 bases fitting TRBD1. The CDR3 sequence is 14 residues long. The germline V gene has CDR1 SGHTA and CDR2 FQGNSA. With 1 base clipped from V and 7 bases from J, the junction kept 5 bases outside the gene matches. The variable domain in full, completed from reference TRBV7-2 and TRBJ1-2, reads GAGVSQSPSNKVTEKGKDVELRCDPISGHTALYWYRQSLGQGLEFLIYFQGNSAPDKSGLPSDRFSAERTGGSVSTLTIQRTQQEDSAVYLCASSLGRGQIGYTFGSGTRLTVV.

The chain combines TRBV4-2 with TRBJ2-3; a possible D gene is TRBD1 (6 bases). CDR1 and CDR2 from the germline V gene are LGHNA and YNFKEQ. The V end was cut by 0 bases, the J end by 15 bases, with 16 bases between. This CDR3 spans 13 amino acids. The CDR3 loop is CASSQDVIRGYYF. The CDR3, as DNA: TGTGCCAGCAGCCAAGATGTCATCAGGGGCTACTATTTT.